This T cell receptor (beta chain) was captured in a study of T cell changes during pregnancy in multiple sclerosis. Data came from immunoSEQ multiplex PCR; TCRdb stores just in-frame clones and leaves some out. Here the sample spans 60,000 or so clones, about 90% being singletons. The receptor was derived from a female donor in good health, enrolled as a control in a pregnancy study. This specimen was CD4+ T cells from peripheral blood mononuclear cells, taken after pregnancy.

The CDR3 protein is CAIQGLGQETQYF. The CDR3 DNA reads as TGTGCCATCCAGGGACTAGGTCAAGAGACCCAGTACTTC. This chain joins TRBV10-3 and TRBJ2-5, with 8 bases identical to TRBD2. Germline lookup yields CDR1 ENHRY and CDR2 SYGVKD. V dropped 8 bases and J dropped 2; count of bases not matched to a gene: 4. The CDR3 runs 13 residues.